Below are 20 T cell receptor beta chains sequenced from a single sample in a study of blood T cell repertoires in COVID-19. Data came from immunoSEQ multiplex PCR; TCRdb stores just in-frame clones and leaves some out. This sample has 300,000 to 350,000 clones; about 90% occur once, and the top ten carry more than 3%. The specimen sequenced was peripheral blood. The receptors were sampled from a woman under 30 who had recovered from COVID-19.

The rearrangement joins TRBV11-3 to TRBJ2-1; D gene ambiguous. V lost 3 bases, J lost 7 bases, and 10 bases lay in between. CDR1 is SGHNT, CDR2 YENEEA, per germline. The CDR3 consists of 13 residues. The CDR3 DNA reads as TGTGCCAGCAGCTTTAGCAGATCGAATGAGCAGTTCTTC. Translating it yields CASSFSRSNEQFF.

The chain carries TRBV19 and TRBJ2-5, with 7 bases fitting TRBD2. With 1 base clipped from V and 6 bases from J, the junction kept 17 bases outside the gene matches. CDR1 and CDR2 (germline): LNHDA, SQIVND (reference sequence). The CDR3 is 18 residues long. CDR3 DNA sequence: TGTGCCAGTAGTATAGGGACGAGCGCGGGAGATCTGGAAAAGACCCAGTACTTC. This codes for CASSIGTSAGDLEKTQYF.

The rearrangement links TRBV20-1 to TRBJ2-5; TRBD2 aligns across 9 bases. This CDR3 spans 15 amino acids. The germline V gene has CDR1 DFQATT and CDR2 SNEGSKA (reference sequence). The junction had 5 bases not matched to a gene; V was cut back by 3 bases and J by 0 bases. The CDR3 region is CSASKASGDQETQYF. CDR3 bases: TGCAGTGCTAGTAAGGCTAGCGGGGACCAAGAGACCCAGTACTTC.

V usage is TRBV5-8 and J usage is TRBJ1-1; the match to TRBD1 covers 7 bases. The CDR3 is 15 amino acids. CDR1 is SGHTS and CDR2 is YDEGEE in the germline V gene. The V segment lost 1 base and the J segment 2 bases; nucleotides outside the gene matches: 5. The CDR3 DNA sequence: TGTGCCAGCAGCTTGCAGGGGGGAAGTAACACTGAAGCTTTCTTT. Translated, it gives CASSLQGGSNTEAFF.

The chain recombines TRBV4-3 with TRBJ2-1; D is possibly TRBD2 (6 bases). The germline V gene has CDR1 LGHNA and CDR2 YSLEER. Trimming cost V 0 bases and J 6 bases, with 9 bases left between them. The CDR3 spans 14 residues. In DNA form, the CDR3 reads TGCGCCAGCAGCCAAGAAGTAGCGGTCAATGAGCAGTTCTTC. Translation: CASSQEVAVNEQFF.

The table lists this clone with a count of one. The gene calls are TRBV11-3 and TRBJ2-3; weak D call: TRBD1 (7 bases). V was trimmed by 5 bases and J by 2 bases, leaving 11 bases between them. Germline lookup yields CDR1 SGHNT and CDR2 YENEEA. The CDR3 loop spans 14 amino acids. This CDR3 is CASSVRGATDTQYF. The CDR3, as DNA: TGTGCCAGCAGCGTCAGGGGGGCCACAGATACGCAGTATTTT.

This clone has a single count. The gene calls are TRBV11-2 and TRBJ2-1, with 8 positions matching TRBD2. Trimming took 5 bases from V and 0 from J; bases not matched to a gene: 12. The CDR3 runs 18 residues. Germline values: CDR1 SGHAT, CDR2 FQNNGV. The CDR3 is CASSGSGKTRSSYNEQFF. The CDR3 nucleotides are TGTGCCAGCAGCGGTAGCGGGAAAACCCGAAGCTCCTACAATGAGCAGTTCTTC. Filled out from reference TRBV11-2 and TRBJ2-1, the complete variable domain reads EAGVAQSPRYKIIEKRQSVAFWCNPISGHATLYWYQQILGQGPKLLIQFQNNGVVDDSQLPKDRFSAERLKGVDSTLKIQPAKLEDSAVYLCASSGSGKTRSSYNEQFFGPGTRLTVL.

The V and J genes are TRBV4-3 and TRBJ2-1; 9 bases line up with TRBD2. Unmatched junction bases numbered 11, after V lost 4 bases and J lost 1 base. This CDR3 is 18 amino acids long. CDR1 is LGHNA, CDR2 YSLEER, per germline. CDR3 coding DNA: TGCGCCAGCAGCCCACATCTCCCGAGCGGGAGGTCCTACAATGAGCAGTTCTTC. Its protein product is CASSPHLPSGRSYNEQFF.

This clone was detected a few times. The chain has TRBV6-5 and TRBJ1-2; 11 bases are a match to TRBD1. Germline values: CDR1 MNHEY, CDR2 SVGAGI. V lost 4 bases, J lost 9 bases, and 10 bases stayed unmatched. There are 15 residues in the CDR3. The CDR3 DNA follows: TGTGCCAGCAGTTCTGCGGGACAGGGGGGACTGAGCTACACCTTC. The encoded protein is CASSSAGQGGLSYTF.

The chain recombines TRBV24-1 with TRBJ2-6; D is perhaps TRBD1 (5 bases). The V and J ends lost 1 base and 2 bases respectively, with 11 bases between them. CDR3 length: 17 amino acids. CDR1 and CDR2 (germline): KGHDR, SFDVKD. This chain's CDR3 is CATSDLRQGTGANVLTF. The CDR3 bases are TGTGCCACCAGTGATTTACGGCAGGGTACTGGGGCCAACGTCCTGACTTTC.

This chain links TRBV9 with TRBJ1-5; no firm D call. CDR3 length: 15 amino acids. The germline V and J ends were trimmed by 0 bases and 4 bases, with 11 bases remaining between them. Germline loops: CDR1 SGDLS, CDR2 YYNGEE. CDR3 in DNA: TGTGCCAGCAGCGTAGGCAGTAGGGAGAATCAGCCCCAGCATTTT. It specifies CASSVGSRENQPQHF.

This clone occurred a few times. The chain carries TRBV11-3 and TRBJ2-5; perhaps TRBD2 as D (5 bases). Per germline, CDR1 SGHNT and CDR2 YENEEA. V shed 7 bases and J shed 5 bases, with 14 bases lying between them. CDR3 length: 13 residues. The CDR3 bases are TGTGCCAGCACTGGTGGGAGAGGTGAGACCCAGTACTTC. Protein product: CASTGGRGETQYF.

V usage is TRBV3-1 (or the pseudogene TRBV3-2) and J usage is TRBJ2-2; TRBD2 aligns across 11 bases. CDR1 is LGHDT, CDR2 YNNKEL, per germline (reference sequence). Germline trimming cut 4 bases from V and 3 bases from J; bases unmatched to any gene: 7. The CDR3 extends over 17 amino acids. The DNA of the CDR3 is TGTGCCAGCAGCCGCCGTAGCGGGAGGGGGGACACCGGGGAGCTGTTTTTT. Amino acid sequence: CASSRRSGRGDTGELFF.

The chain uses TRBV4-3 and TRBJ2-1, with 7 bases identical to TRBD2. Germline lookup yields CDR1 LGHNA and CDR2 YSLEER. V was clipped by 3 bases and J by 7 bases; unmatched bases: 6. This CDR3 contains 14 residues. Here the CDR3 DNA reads TGCGCCAGCAGCCAGGGGGGGAGTGGAAATGAGCAGTTCTTC. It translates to CASSQGGSGNEQFF.

CDR3 nucleotide sequence: TGCAGTGCAAGTGGACAGGGGGTGGCTTTCTTT. Its protein is CSASGQGVAFF. The gene calls are TRBV20-1 and TRBJ1-1; 10 nucleotides match TRBD1. Germline values: CDR1 DFQATT, CDR2 SNEGSKA (reference sequence). The CDR3 sequence is 11 residues long. V lost 6 bases to trimming and J lost 11 bases; unmatched junction nucleotides: 6.

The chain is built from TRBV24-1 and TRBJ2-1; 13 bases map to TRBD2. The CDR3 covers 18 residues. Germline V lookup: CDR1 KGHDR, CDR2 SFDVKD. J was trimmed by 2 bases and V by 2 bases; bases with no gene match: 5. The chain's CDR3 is CATSDSTSGRFPYNEQFF. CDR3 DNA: TGTGCCACCAGTGATTCGACTAGCGGGAGGTTTCCCTACAATGAGCAGTTCTTC.

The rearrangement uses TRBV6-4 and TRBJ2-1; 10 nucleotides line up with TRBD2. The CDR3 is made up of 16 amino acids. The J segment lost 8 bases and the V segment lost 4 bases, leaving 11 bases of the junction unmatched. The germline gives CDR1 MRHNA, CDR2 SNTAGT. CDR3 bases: TGTGCCAGCAGTGCCACAAGGGCTAGCGGGAGTGATGAGCAGTTCTTC. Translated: CASSATRASGSDEQFF.

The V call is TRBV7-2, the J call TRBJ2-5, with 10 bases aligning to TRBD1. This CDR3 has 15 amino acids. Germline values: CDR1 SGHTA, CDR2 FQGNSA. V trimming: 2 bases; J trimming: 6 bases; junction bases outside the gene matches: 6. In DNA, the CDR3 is TGTGCCAGCAGCTTAAAGGGACAGGGGATCAAGACCCAGTACTTC. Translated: CASSLKGQGIKTQYF.

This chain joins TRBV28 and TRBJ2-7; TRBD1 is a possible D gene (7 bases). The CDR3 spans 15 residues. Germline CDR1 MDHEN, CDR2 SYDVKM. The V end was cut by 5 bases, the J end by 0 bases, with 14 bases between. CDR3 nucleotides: TGTGCCAGCAGTCAAGGGGGGACAGCCTCCTACGAGCAGTACGTC. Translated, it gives CASSQGGTASYEQYV.

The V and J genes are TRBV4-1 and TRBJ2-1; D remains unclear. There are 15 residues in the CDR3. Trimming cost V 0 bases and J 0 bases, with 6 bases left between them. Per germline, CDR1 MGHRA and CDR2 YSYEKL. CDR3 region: CASSQDRGSYNEQFF. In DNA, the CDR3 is TGCGCCAGCAGCCAAGATCGAGGCTCCTACAATGAGCAGTTCTTC.